This T cell receptor beta chain is drawn from a study of shared clonotypes between healthy human individuals. General study points: There were few donors, and this limited the genetic and exposure-history diversity represented. When naive CD4 clonotypes were compared across several donors, around 5% were shared. Generation probabilities were higher for clonotypes shared across all four sorted-subset donors than for unshared ones.

The naive CD8 fraction comprised CD45RO-negative cells positively selected for CCR7 and excluded terminally differentiated effector memory CD45RA+ cells. Comments on this clone: What it binds is unknown.

Sequencing was performed with immunoSEQ multiplex PCR; in TCRdb, only in-frame clones are kept and a portion is missing. The table has around 2,000,000 clones, roughly 91% seen once. There are 13 residues in the CDR3. CDR1 and CDR2 from the germline V gene are SGHVS and FQNEAQ. The V end lost 5 bases, the J end lost 5 bases, and 11 bases lay between the germline ends. Sequencing was carried out using naive CD8+ T cells from PBMCs. The TCR comes from a man younger than 35 in good health. Some clones in this sample may be carry-over from other donors' samples. This chain links TRBV7-8 with TRBJ2-3; D not certain. In nucleotides, the CDR3 is TGTGCCAGCAGCCTCCTACCTGGAGATACGCAGTATTTT. It codes for CASSLLPGDTQYF.